What follows are 8 T cell receptor beta chains derived from one specimen sequenced in a study of blood T cell repertoires in COVID-19. Sequencing was performed with immunoSEQ multiplex PCR; in TCRdb, only in-frame clones are kept and a portion is missing. The sample has roughly 130,000 clones, 84% seen once. The sequenced sample was peripheral blood. The receptors were sampled from a woman in her twenties or thirties who had recovered from COVID-19.

The V and J genes are TRBV5-6 and TRBJ1-1, with TRBD1 matching over 10 bases. V lost 0 bases and J lost 4; bases outside the gene matches: 3. Per germline, CDR1 SGHDT and CDR2 YYEEEE. The CDR3 loop spans 15 amino acids. CDR3 in DNA: TGTGCCAGCAGCTTGGTGGGACAGGGGAGCACTGAAGCTTTCTTT. Translated: CASSLVGQGSTEAFF.

The chain links TRBV6-2 or TRBV6-3 to TRBJ1-1; tentatively, D is TRBD1 (5 bases). This CDR3 is 17 amino acids long. With 6 bases removed from V and 3 bases from J, the gap between germline ends came to 23 bases. CDR1 and CDR2 from the germline V gene are MNHEY and SVGEGT. For the CDR3, the DNA is TGTGCCAGCAGCTCCTTTGGGCAGGGAAGTCCTGACACTGAAGCTTTCTTT. Amino acids: CASSSFGQGSPDTEAFF.

The chain joins TRBV5-1 to TRBJ1-1; maybe TRBD1 (6 bases). CDR1 and CDR2 from the germline V gene are SGHRS and YFSETQ. The CDR3 has 17 amino acids. Trimming removed 3 bases from V and 0 bases from J, with 18 bases in between. The CDR3 DNA reads TGCGCCAGCAGCTACGGGGGGCGAAGGGAGATGAACACTGAAGCTTTCTTT. Translating it yields CASSYGGRREMNTEAFF.

The chain has TRBV19 and TRBJ2-2; 7 bases agree with TRBD1. Germline V gene data show CDR1 as LNHDA and CDR2 as SQIVND (reference sequence). The CDR3 sequence is 14 residues long. The V segment lost 4 bases and the J segment 5 bases; nucleotides outside the gene matches: 4. The CDR3 loop reads CASSKETGTGELFF. The CDR3 DNA reads TGTGCCAGTAGTAAGGAGACAGGGACCGGGGAGCTGTTTTTT.

This clone was recorded once. CDR3 sequence: CASSPREGGTYEQYF. CDR3 bases: TGTGCCAGCAGCCCCCGGGAGGGGGGAACTTACGAGCAGTACTTC. The chain has TRBV7-9 and TRBJ2-7; 8 nucleotides agree with TRBD2. Germline V gene lookup returns CDR1 SEHNR and CDR2 FQNEAQ (reference sequence). V shed 5 bases and J 4 bases; nucleotides not matched to a gene: 10. This CDR3 is 15 amino acids long.

The chain carries TRBV10-1 and TRBJ2-1, with 8 positions matching TRBD2. V was clipped by 0 bases and J by 9 bases; unmatched bases: 7. The CDR3 is 15 amino acids. Germline V CDR1 and CDR2: WNHNN, SYGVQD (reference sequence). The CDR3 bases are TGCGCCAGCAGTGAGTCCAGCGGGAGCGGTGGTGAGCAGTTCTTC. It yields the protein CASSESSGSGGEQFF.

The V and J genes are TRBV2 and TRBJ1-1; possibly TRBD1 for D (6 bases). The germline V and J ends were trimmed by 7 bases and 0 bases, with 21 bases remaining between them. Germline loops: CDR1 SNHLY, CDR2 FYNNEI. CDR3 length: 17 amino acids. The DNA of the CDR3 is TGTGCCAGCACCCGAACGGGGCAGGGGAATGTGAACACTGAAGCTTTCTTT. Its translation is CASTRTGQGNVNTEAFF.

This chain links TRBV12-3 or TRBV12-4 with TRBJ1-1, with a weak D call TRBD1 (5 bases). The CDR3 has 13 residues. Trimming left V 6 bases short and J 5 bases short, with 13 bases between. Here the CDR3 reads CASSRTGGTEAFF. CDR3 DNA sequence: TGTGCCAGCAGCCGAACAGGAGGGACTGAAGCTTTCTTT.